This T cell receptor beta chain appears in the sequencing data of a study of cytomegalovirus exposure and HLA in healthy donors. The PCR employed 60 Vbeta primers together with 13 Jbeta primers. Libraries were prepared by immunoSEQ multiplex PCR; TCRdb keeps only in-frame clonotypes and omits some of them. This sample has approximately 100,000 clones, with nearly 80% found just once. V dropped 3 bases and J dropped 1 base, with 12 bases sitting between them. The CDR3 spans 15 residues. CDR1 and CDR2 from the germline V gene are SGHRS and YFSETQ. The V gene is TRBV5-1, the J gene TRBJ2-3; a possible D gene is TRBD1 (7 bases). The sequence came from a man aged 55 to 69 in good health and CMV-seropositive. Sequenced material: PBMCs. Here the CDR3 reads CASSWRGQGTDTQYF. In nucleotides, the CDR3 is TGCGCCAGCAGCTGGAGGGGGCAAGGCACAGATACGCAGTATTTT.